Described below is a single TCR beta chain sequence and its context. The antigen is not known. These data come from a study of T cells after yellow fever vaccination. Study results and limitations: Contaminating bulk clonotypes could be abundant in FACS-sorted repertoires. Reappearance after the booster was observed for most primary-vaccination clones (roughly 97% CD4, just over 85% CD8).

Template switching by 5'RACE produced TCR cDNA, adding a universal primer site and UMIs. A single record per CDR3 protein comes from TCRdb applying MiXCR to the 5' RACE reads. Of around 110,000 distinct CDR3 sequences listed, 8% to 9.5% were seen once; the top ten hold approximately 24%. There are 15 residues in the CDR3. The germline CDR1 and CDR2 sequences are LNHNV and YYDKDF (reference sequence). With 3 bases clipped from V and 4 bases from J, the junction kept 8 bases outside the gene matches. The sequenced sample was CD8+ T cells sorted from PBMCs, obtained 45 days after the yellow fever booster vaccination. The V gene is TRBV15, the J gene TRBJ2-5; 7 bases are a match to TRBD2. The clonotype originates from a man aged 30 to 39 who received the YFV17D yellow fever vaccine. CDR3 DNA sequence: TGTGCCACCAGCAGCACCGGGACTACCGGAGAGACCCAGTACTTC. Its translation is CATSSTGTTGETQYF.